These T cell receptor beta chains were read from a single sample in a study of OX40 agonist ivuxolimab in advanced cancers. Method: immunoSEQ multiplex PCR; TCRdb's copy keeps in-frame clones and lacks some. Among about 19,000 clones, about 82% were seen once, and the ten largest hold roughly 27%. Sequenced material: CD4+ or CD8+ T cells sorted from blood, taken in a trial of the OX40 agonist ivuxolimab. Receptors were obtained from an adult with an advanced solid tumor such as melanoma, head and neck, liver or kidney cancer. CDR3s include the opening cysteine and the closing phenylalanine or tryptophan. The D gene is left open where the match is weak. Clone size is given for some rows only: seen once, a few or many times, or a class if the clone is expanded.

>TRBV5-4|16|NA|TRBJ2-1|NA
TGTGCCAGCAGCTTGAAACTGGCAGGAAGGCGCAATGAGCAGTTCTTC
CASSLKLAGRRNEQFF
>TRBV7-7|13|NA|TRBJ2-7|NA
TGTGCCAGCAGCCAAGTGGGGGCCGACGAGCAGTACTTC
CASSQVGADEQYF
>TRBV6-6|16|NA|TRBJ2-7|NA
TGTGCCAGCAGACCTCACCTAGCGCCGAGCTCCTACGAGCAGTACTTC
CASRPHLAPSSYEQYF
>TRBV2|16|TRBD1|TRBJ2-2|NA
TGTGCCAGCAGTGCTAGACAGGGGGCGCACACCGGGGAGCTGTTTTTT
CASSARQGAHTGELFF
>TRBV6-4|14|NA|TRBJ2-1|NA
TGTGCCAGCAGTTGGGTGTCGGGGCACAATGAGCAGTTCTTC
CASSWVSGHNEQFF
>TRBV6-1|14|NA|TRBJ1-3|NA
TGTGCCAGCAGTGAAGTATTTGAGGGAAACACCATATATTTT
CASSEVFEGNTIYF
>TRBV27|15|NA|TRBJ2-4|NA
TGTGCCAGCAGACCTAGGGGTGTAGCCAAAAACATTCAGTACTTC
CASRPRGVAKNIQYF
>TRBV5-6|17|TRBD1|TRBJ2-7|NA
TGTGCCAGCAGGACCCGGGACAGGGCCCCTTTCTCCTACGAGCAGTACTTC
CASRTRDRAPFSYEQYF
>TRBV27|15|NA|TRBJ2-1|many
TGTGCCAGCAGTTTATCCGGGGGATTAGGCAATGAGCAGTTCTTC
CASSLSGGLGNEQFF
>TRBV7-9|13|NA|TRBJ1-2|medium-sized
TGTGCCAGCAGCTTCGCGGACAAACCGGCCTACACCTTC
CASSFADKPAYTF
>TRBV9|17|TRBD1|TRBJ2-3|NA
TGTGCCAGCAGCTCCCTTGGGCGGGACAGGGGTGCAGATACGCAGTATTTT
CASSSLGRDRGADTQYF
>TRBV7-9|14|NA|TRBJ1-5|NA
TGTGCCAGCAGTCGGGCAGGGGCGAATCAGCCCCAGCATTTT
CASSRAGANQPQHF
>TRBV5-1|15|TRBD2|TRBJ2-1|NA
TGCGCCAGCAGCTCGTTTAGCGGGACCTACAATGAGCAGTTCTTC
CASSSFSGTYNEQFF
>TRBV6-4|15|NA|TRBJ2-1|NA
TGTGCCAGCAGTGACGTTGCGGGGTCCTACAATGAGCAGTTCTTC
CASSDVAGSYNEQFF
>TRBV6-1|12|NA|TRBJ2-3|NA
TGTGCCAGCGAGGACTCACCAGATACGCAGTATTTT
CASEDSPDTQYF
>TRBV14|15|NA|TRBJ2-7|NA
TGTGCCAGCAGCCAAGGTGGCAGGGTATCCTACGAGCAGTACTTC
CASSQGGRVSYEQYF
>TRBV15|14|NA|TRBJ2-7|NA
TGTGCCACCAGCAGAGGCCGGGGGTCCTACGAGCAGTACTTC
CATSRGRGSYEQYF
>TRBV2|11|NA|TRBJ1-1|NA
TGTGCCAGCTGGGGGCAAACTGAAGCTTTCTTT
CASWGQTEAFF
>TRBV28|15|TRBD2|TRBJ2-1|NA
TGTGCCAGCAGTTTATTGACTAGCGCCTACAATGAGCAGTTCTTC
CASSLLTSAYNEQFF
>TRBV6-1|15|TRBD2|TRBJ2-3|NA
TGTGCCAGCAGTGAAGTACTAGCGGGAGGGGATACGCAGTATTTT
CASSEVLAGGDTQYF
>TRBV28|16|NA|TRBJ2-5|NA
TGTGCCAGCAGTTATCTAGAAAGTGTAGGGCAAGAGACCCAGTACTTC
CASSYLESVGQETQYF
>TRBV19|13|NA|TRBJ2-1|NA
TGTGCCAGTAGAGACCCCGGGTTTCATGAGCAGTTCTTC
CASRDPGFHEQFF
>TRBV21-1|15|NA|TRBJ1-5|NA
TGTGCCAGCAGCCATAACAGGGGAGGGGATCAGCCCCAGCATTTT
CASSHNRGGDQPQHF
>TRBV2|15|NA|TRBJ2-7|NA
TGTGCCAGCCTAAAGACCGGGACAACTCCCTACGAGCAGTACTTC
CASLKTGTTPYEQYF